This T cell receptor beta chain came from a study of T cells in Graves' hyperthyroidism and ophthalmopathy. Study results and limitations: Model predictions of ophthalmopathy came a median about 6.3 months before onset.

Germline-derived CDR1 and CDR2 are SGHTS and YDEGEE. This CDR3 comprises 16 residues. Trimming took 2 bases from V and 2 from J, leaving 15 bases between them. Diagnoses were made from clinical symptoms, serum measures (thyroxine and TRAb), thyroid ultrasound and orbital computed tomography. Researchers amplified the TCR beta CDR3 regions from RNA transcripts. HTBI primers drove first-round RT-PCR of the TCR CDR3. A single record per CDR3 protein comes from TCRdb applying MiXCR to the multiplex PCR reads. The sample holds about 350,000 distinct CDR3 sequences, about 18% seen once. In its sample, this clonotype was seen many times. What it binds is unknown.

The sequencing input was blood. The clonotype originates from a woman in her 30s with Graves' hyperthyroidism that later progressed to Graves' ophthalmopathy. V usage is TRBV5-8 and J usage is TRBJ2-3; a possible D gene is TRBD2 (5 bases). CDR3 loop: CASSLKAAPYTDTQYF. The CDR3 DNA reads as TGTGCCAGCAGCTTAAAAGCGGCGCCATACACAGATACGCAGTATTTT. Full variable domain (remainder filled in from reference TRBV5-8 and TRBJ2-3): EAGVTQSPTHLIKTRGQQATLRCSPISGHTSVYWYQQALGLGLQFLLWYDEGEERNRGNFPPRFSGRQFPNYSSELNVNALELEDSALYLCASSLKAAPYTDTQYFGPGTRLTVL.